This T cell receptor (beta chain) was documented in a study of blood T cells in healthy people across ages. Primed by a sample-barcoded 5' primer and a J-beta primer mix, a second PCR proceeded for about 7 to 11 cycles. TCRdb redid the calling of the 5' RACE reads with MiXCR, one entry per CDR3 protein. The sample shows 710,000 or so distinct CDR3 sequences, about 24% of them seen only once. Turning to this clonotype: A read error may produce the germline difference seen at one junction end.

The CDR3 length is 13 residues. Germline CDR1 reads MDHEN; CDR2 reads SYDVKM. The specimen sequenced was blood. This chain uses TRBV28 with TRBJ2-3; no firm D call. The source is a man between 65 and 80 years old in good health. Written as DNA, the CDR3 is TGTGCCAGCAGTTGGCTTAGCACAGATACGCACTATTTT. It specifies CASSWLSTDTHYF. Complete variable domain (other parts from reference TRBV28 and TRBJ2-3): DVKVTQSSRYLVKRTGEKVFLECVQDMDHENMFWYRQDPGLGLRLIYFSYDVKMKEKGDIPEGYSVSREKKERFSLILESASTNQTSMYLCASSWLSTDTHYFGPGTRLTVL.